The 18 T cell receptor beta chains given below trace back to one sample, sequenced in a study of T cell responses to AZD1222 COVID-19 vaccine. Libraries were prepared by immunoSEQ multiplex PCR; TCRdb keeps only in-frame clonotypes and omits some of them. The data show approximately 180,000 clones, about 89% seen once. The input for sequencing was peripheral blood, taken on day 0 of AZD1222 vaccination. All receptors derive from an adult in good health.

The chain has TRBV7-9 and TRBJ1-3; D might be TRBD1 (5 bases). The length of the CDR3 is 17 residues. CDR1 and CDR2 (germline): SEHNR, FQNEAQ (reference sequence). V was pared by 1 base and J by 0 bases, with 13 bases between. CDR3 protein: CASSLGHGTLSGNTIYF. The CDR3 region has the DNA TGTGCCAGCAGCTTAGGCCACGGGACGCTCTCTGGAAACACCATATATTTT.

This chain connects TRBV5-1 to TRBJ2-1, with 16 bases lining up with TRBD2. The CDR3 is 18 residues long. V trimming: 0 bases; J trimming: 7 bases; junction bases outside the gene matches: 7. Germline V CDR1 and CDR2: SGHRS, YFSETQ. The CDR3 bases are TGCGCCAGCAGCTTGGGGGGACTAGCGGGAGGGCCTTCAAATGAGCAGTTCTTC. Amino acids: CASSLGGLAGGPSNEQFF. The whole variable domain, remainder taken from reference TRBV5-1 and TRBJ2-1, is KAGVTQTPRYLIKTRGQQVTLSCSPISGHRSVSWYQQTPGQGLQFLFEYFSETQRNKGNFPGRFSGRQFSNSRSEMNVSTLELGDSALYLCASSLGGLAGGPSNEQFFGPGTRLTVL.

The chain has TRBV6-5 and TRBJ1-6; weak D call: TRBD1 (5 bases). Germline assignment: CDR1 MNHEY and CDR2 SVGAGI. The V and J ends lost 8 bases and 8 bases respectively, with 13 bases between them. The CDR3 extends over 13 amino acids. The CDR3 here is CASQWQGHSPLHF. CDR3 coding DNA: TGTGCCAGCCAATGGCAGGGCCATTCACCCCTCCACTTT.

This chain joins TRBV25-1 and TRBJ1-5; TRBD1 matches at 7 bases. The CDR3 is 14 residues long. Per germline, CDR1 MGHDK and CDR2 SYGVNS. V trimming: 8 bases; J trimming: 4 bases; junction bases outside the gene matches: 8. CDR3 in DNA: TGTGCCAGCCAACGACAGGGTGAGAATCAGCCCCAGCATTTT. Translation gives CASQRQGENQPQHF. Full variable domain (remainder filled in from reference TRBV25-1 and TRBJ1-5): EADIYQTPRYLVIGTGKKITLECSQTMGHDKMYWYQQDPGMELHLIHYSYGVNSTEKGDLSSESTVSRIRTEHFPLTLESARPSHTSQYLCASQRQGENQPQHFGDGTRLSIL.

In this sample, this clone turned up once. J is TRBJ1-4 and V is TRBV4-2; D unclear. V was trimmed by 0 bases and J by 7 bases, leaving 6 bases between them. The germline gives CDR1 LGHNA, CDR2 YNFKEQ. The CDR3 has 13 amino acids. The DNA for the CDR3 is TGTGCCAGCAGCCAAGATATAAGTGAAAAACTGTTTTTT. It translates to CASSQDISEKLFF.

The chain employs TRBV14 and TRBJ1-3, with a possible D match to TRBD1 (6 bases). CDR1 is SGHDN, CDR2 FVKESK, per germline. V lost 5 bases to trimming and J lost 1 base, with 9 bases between them. This CDR3 has 14 residues. The CDR3 protein is CASSRTGSGNTIYF. DNA of the CDR3: TGTGCCAGCAGCAGAACAGGGTCTGGAAACACCATATATTTT.

The chain recombines TRBV7-2 with TRBJ2-7; TRBD1 agrees at 9 bases. Germline CDR1 is SGHTA and CDR2 is FQGNSA. V lost 3 bases, J lost 2 bases, and 5 bases stayed unmatched. There are 15 residues in the CDR3. DNA for the CDR3: TGTGCCAGCAGCTTGGCGGGACAGGGCCCCTACGAGCAGTACTTC. Encoded protein: CASSLAGQGPYEQYF.

The chain employs TRBV7-8 and TRBJ2-1, with a possible D match to TRBD2 (5 bases). V lost 0 bases, J lost 12 bases, and 15 bases lay in between. The CDR3 runs to 14 residues. Germline V lookup: CDR1 SGHVS, CDR2 FQNEAQ. CDR3 in amino acids: CASSLAEAAGVQFF. The CDR3 nucleotides are TGTGCCAGCAGCTTAGCGGAGGCCGCCGGGGTGCAGTTCTTC. Filled out from reference TRBV7-8 and TRBJ2-1, the complete variable domain reads GAGVSQSPRYKVAKRGQDVALRCDPISGHVSLFWYQQALGQGPEFLTYFQNEAQLDKSGLPSDRFFAERPEGSVSTLKIQRTQQEDSAVYLCASSLAEAAGVQFFGPGTRLTVL.

The chain links TRBV5-1 to TRBJ2-1; the match to TRBD1 covers 11 bases. Germline V lookup: CDR1 SGHRS, CDR2 YFSETQ. J was trimmed by 4 bases and V by 2 bases; bases with no gene match: 5. This CDR3 comprises 16 residues. CDR3 sequence (DNA): TGCGCCAGCAGCTTAGAGGACAGGGGGCCATACAATGAGCAGTTCTTC. Protein: CASSLEDRGPYNEQFF.

The V gene is TRBV27, the J gene TRBJ2-1; no firm D call. The V and J ends lost 1 base and 6 bases respectively, with 10 bases between them. This CDR3 comprises 14 residues. Germline loops: CDR1 MNHEY, CDR2 SMNVEV (reference sequence). CDR3 sequence (DNA): TGTGCCAGCAGTTTATTGATGGTCGGCAATGAGCAGTTCTTC. Its translation is CASSLLMVGNEQFF.

The chain carries TRBV11-2 and TRBJ2-3; D gene ambiguous. The CDR3 covers 11 residues. V was shortened by 6 bases and J by 4 bases, with 5 bases between the two germline ends. Per the germline V gene, CDR1 is SGHAT and CDR2 is FQNNGV. In nucleotides, the CDR3 is TGTGCCAGCAGTTTATCAGATACGCAGTATTTT. Residues: CASSLSDTQYF.

This chain links TRBV7-9 with TRBJ1-2; no firm D call. With 1 base removed from V and 1 base from J, the gap between germline ends came to 10 bases. The CDR3 totals 15 residues. Per germline, CDR1 SEHNR and CDR2 FQNEAQ (reference sequence). The CDR3 loop reads CASSLGRGVNYGYTF. The CDR3 DNA reads TGTGCCAGCAGCTTAGGGCGGGGTGTTAACTATGGCTACACCTTC.

The V gene is TRBV2, the J gene TRBJ1-3; 8 nucleotides line up with TRBD1. Trimming removed 3 bases from V and 2 bases from J; junction bases left unmatched: 6. Germline loops: CDR1 SNHLY, CDR2 FYNNEI. The CDR3 has 16 amino acids. CDR3 in DNA: TGTGCCAGCAGTGACGGACAGGGAAGGGCTGGAAACACCATATATTTT. Amino acid sequence: CASSDGQGRAGNTIYF.

This sequence joins TRBV5-8 and TRBJ1-1; 7 bases agree with TRBD1. The CDR3 totals 13 residues. V shed 8 bases, J shed 1 base, and the junction held 5 bases outside the gene matches. Germline V CDR1 and CDR2: SGHTS, YDEGEE. For the CDR3, the DNA is TGTGCCAGTCGGAACAGGGGGAACACTGAAGCTTTCTTT. Amino acid sequence: CASRNRGNTEAFF.

This clone came up once. The V and J genes are TRBV7-3 and TRBJ2-2; 10 bases align to TRBD2. This CDR3 region has 16 residues. The germline V gene has CDR1 SGHTA and CDR2 FQGTGA. J gave up 4 bases and V 1 base, and 3 bases lay outside the gene matches. CDR3 nucleotide sequence: TGTGCCAGCAGCTTAAGACTAGCGGGTGGCACCGGGGAGCTGTTTTTT. Translating it yields CASSLRLAGGTGELFF.

In its sample, this clone was seen once. The V and J genes are TRBV6-5 and TRBJ2-1; D remains unclear. The CDR3 has 15 residues. The germline V gene has CDR1 MNHEY and CDR2 SVGAGI. The ends were cut back, 2 bases at V and 0 bases at J, with 8 bases in the middle. CDR3 residues: CASSYKWSSYNEQFF. CDR3 DNA sequence: TGTGCCAGCAGTTACAAGTGGAGCTCCTACAATGAGCAGTTCTTC.

On this clone: The same CDR3 can be traced to other DNA sequences in this sample. The chain has TRBV5-6 and TRBJ1-1; no clear D gene. CDR3 length: 12 residues. Looked up from germline, CDR1 is SGHDT and CDR2 is YYEEEE. The germline V and J ends were trimmed by 2 bases and 4 bases, with 6 bases remaining between them. The CDR3 reads CASSLRGTEAFF. The CDR3 region has the DNA TGTGCCAGCAGCTTACGGGGCACTGAAGCTTTCTTT. Supplemented by reference TRBV5-6 and TRBJ1-1, the full variable domain reads DAGVTQSPTHLIKTRGQQVTLRCSPKSGHDTVSWYQQALGQGPQFIFQYYEEEERQRGNFPDRFSGHQFPNYSSELNVNALLLGDSALYLCASSLRGTEAFFGQGTRLTVV.

The chain has TRBV5-6 and TRBJ1-1; 12 bases fit TRBD1. With V trimmed by 2 bases and J by 9 bases, 5 bases remained unmatched. The length of the CDR3 is 14 residues. The germline V gene has CDR1 SGHDT and CDR2 YYEEEE. The CDR3 nucleotides are TGTGCCAGCAGCTTAAACCGGGACAGGGGGCAAGCTTTCTTT. Translation gives CASSLNRDRGQAFF.